The clone carrying this T cell receptor beta chain has more than one count but fewer than ten. The V gene's germline CDR1 is GTSNPN and CDR2 SVGIG (reference sequence). V lost 4 bases to trimming and J lost 4 bases; unmatched junction nucleotides: 7. There are 14 residues in the CDR3. PCR used 60 Vbeta primers and 13 Jbeta primers. The assay was immunoSEQ multiplex PCR, and TCRdb's table has in-frame clones only and misses some. The data contain around 100,000 clones, about 61% of them singletons. This sample was taken from a study of cytomegalovirus exposure and HLA in healthy donors. Sequenced sample: PBMCs. The rearrangement uses TRBV30 and TRBJ1-3; 7 bases are shared with TRBD1. The sequence was obtained from a woman aged 25 to 39 in good health and CMV-seronegative. The CDR3 region has the DNA TGTGCCTGGACCGGGACAGCTCTAGGAAACACCATATATTTT. Its translation is CAWTGTALGNTIYF.